One TCR beta chain is described in this entry. Antigen unknown. This sample stems from a study of T cell responses to AZD1222 COVID-19 vaccine. About the research overall: Combined were second doses at about 4 or about 12 weeks. Whole-study results and caveats: Nearly half of spike-specific TCRs reportedly target variant regions that are unmutated in the B.1.351 and B.1.1.7 variants. Clonal diversity may have been underestimated in mostly white British donors.

TCRdb's table, derived via immunoSEQ multiplex PCR, lists solely in-frame clones and lacks some. In the table there are some 100,000 clones, 85% to 90% of which are singletons. This receptor was taken from an adult in good health. The sequences come from peripheral blood, collected on day 0 of AZD1222 vaccination.

As DNA, the CDR3 is TGTGCCAGCAGAATGGGAGGGTCCGGGGAGCTGTTTTTT. This gives the protein CASRMGGSGELFF. This rearrangement joins TRBV27 to TRBJ2-2; 7 bases map to TRBD2. V lost 6 bases and J lost 6; bases outside the gene matches: 4. CDR1 and CDR2 (germline): MNHEY, SMNVEV (reference sequence). The CDR3 extends over 13 amino acids.